The rows below give T cell receptor beta chains drawn from one sample of a study of long-term antiretroviral therapy in people with HIV. Here immunoSEQ multiplex PCR was the method, and the copy in TCRdb shows in-frame clones only, minus some. The top ten hold around 15% of the sample, which has about 15,000 clones, 88% seen once. Sequenced material: unsorted PBMCs, taken 2.3 to 2.4 years before starting antiretroviral therapy. Receptors were obtained from a woman in her twenties or thirties with HIV. CDR3s include the opening cysteine and the closing phenylalanine or tryptophan. The order of the fields is J gene, D gene, V gene, CDR3 DNA, CDR3 protein. D genes are given only for firm matches.

j_call: TRBJ2-3; d_call: TRBD2; v_call: TRBV10-3; cdr3_nt: TGTGCCATCAGCCGGGGACTAGCGGGGGGCAGCACAGATACGCAGTATTTT; cdr3_aa: CAISRGLAGGSTDTQYF
j_call: TRBJ1-2; d_call: TRBD1; v_call: TRBV10-3; cdr3_nt: TGTGCCATCAGTGAGTCCGCCGGGACAGCCTATGGCTACACCTTC; cdr3_aa: CAISESAGTAYGYTF
j_call: TRBJ1-5; d_call: NA; v_call: TRBV5-8; cdr3_nt: TGTGCCAGCAGTTGGGACGCCGGCCCAGACCAGCCCCAGCATTTT; cdr3_aa: CASSWDAGPDQPQHF
j_call: TRBJ2-1; d_call: NA; v_call: TRBV6-5; cdr3_nt: TGTGCCAGCAGTTACGGGGAGGATTGGGGTGAGCAGTTCTTC; cdr3_aa: CASSYGEDWGEQFF
j_call: TRBJ1-4; d_call: NA; v_call: TRBV30; cdr3_nt: TGTGCCTGGGCCGGGAGGTACGGAAAACTGTTTTTT; cdr3_aa: CAWAGRYGKLFF
j_call: TRBJ2-7; d_call: NA; v_call: TRBV7-2; cdr3_nt: TGTGCCAGTGTTAGGGCTGGGAGCACCTACGAGCAGTACTTC; cdr3_aa: CASVRAGSTYEQYF
j_call: TRBJ1-1; d_call: NA; v_call: TRBV6-5; cdr3_nt: TGTGCCAGCAGTCGTTCGGAGAACACTGAAGCTTTCTTT; cdr3_aa: CASSRSENTEAFF
j_call: TRBJ2-1; d_call: NA; v_call: TRBV27; cdr3_nt: TGTGCCAGCAGTTTAGTGGACAGCCGTCGTGGGAATGAGCAGTTCTTC; cdr3_aa: CASSLVDSRRGNEQFF
j_call: TRBJ1-1; d_call: NA; v_call: TRBV7-2; cdr3_nt: TGTGCCAGCAGCTTAGTCCCCCCCAGAGCTTTCTTT; cdr3_aa: CASSLVPPRAFF
j_call: TRBJ1-1; d_call: NA; v_call: TRBV5-1; cdr3_nt: TGCGCCAGCAGCTTGGATTCAGGGGACACTGAAGCTTTCTTT; cdr3_aa: CASSLDSGDTEAFF
j_call: TRBJ1-3; d_call: NA; v_call: TRBV2; cdr3_nt: TGTGCCAGCAGTCAGACAGTAGACTCTGGAAACACCATATATTTT; cdr3_aa: CASSQTVDSGNTIYF
j_call: TRBJ1-3; d_call: NA; v_call: TRBV5-4; cdr3_nt: TGTGCCAGCAGCGCACAGGGTTCACTATCTCTCAACACCATATATTTT; cdr3_aa: CASSAQGSLSLNTIYF
j_call: TRBJ1-2; d_call: TRBD1; v_call: TRBV27; cdr3_nt: TGTGCCAGCAGTGCACTTTTTGGACAGGCCATCTATGGCTACACCTTC; cdr3_aa: CASSALFGQAIYGYTF